This T cell receptor beta chain originates from a study of Ad26.COV2.S vaccination and SARS-CoV-2 variants. Looking at the study overall: Trial arm assignment for the donor was COV1001 Ad26.COV2.S.

Trimming took off 8 bases at V and 2 bases at J, with 7 bases between the two ends. Germline loops: CDR1 LNHDA, CDR2 SQIVND (reference sequence). CDR3 length: 13 amino acids. Assay used: immunoSEQ multiplex PCR; TCRdb lists only in-frame clones, some missing. Seen here are about 680,000 clones, roughly 90% observed once, and the top ten hold over 1.3%. Treatment noted: roughly 19 received Ad26.COV2.S at low or high dose, single or two shots; about 5 received placebo; per-sample allocation not given. The investigators took samples on day 63 after the first vaccine or placebo injection. The material sequenced was peripheral blood, taken in a trial of Ad26.COV2.S vaccine versus placebo. This sequence joins TRBV19 and TRBJ2-6; D is perhaps TRBD2 (5 bases). The sequence derives from a person aged 18-65 years who received the Ad26.COV2.S COVID-19 vaccine or a placebo. The CDR3 protein is CASREAGANVLTF. The CDR3 nucleotides read TGTGCCAGTCGGGAAGCTGGGGCCAACGTCCTGACTTTC.